This is a list of T cell receptor beta chains from one sample in a study of CD8 T cells in Susac syndrome. TCRdb passed the immunoSEQ multiplex PCR reads through MiXCR, listing each CDR3 protein once. The table includes about 240,000 distinct CDR3 sequences, about 95% detected once. The sample consisted of CD4+ T cells from PBMCs. The receptors originated from a human donor with Susac syndrome. The conserved cysteine and the conserved F or W are not part of the CDR3 here. A D gene is named only where the DNA matches it firmly. Size is stated for part of the rows, as once, few or many counts, or as a class when the clone is expanded.

D: TRBD2; V: TRBV7-6; size: .; J: TRBJ2-7; CDR3: ASSPRLAGSYEQY
D: .; V: TRBV7-9; size: .; J: TRBJ2-1; CDR3: ASSVEGNVYEQF
D: TRBD2; V: TRBV18; size: once; J: TRBJ2-1; CDR3: ASSPLAGENNEQF
D: .; V: TRBV6-6; size: .; J: TRBJ2-7; CDR3: ASRRRGIEQY
D: .; V: TRBV27; size: .; J: TRBJ2-5; CDR3: ASSPRRGQETQY
D: TRBD1; V: TRBV30; size: .; J: TRBJ1-5; CDR3: AWSTPDRSQPQH
D: .; V: TRBV29-1; size: .; J: TRBJ2-7; CDR3: SVETRDGDEQY
D: .; V: TRBV28; size: once; J: TRBJ1-1; CDR3: ASPNGARTEAF
D: .; V: TRBV29-1; size: once; J: TRBJ1-1; CDR3: SVGSWGTAF
D: TRBD2; V: TRBV20-1; size: .; J: TRBJ2-5; CDR3: RGGQAGVETQY
D: TRBD1; V: TRBV28; size: .; J: TRBJ2-1; CDR3: ASSSSGTGYNEQF
D: .; V: TRBV12-3/TRBV12-4; size: .; J: TRBJ2-5; CDR3: ASSLKLGAGEETQY
D: TRBD1; V: TRBV11-2; size: .; J: TRBJ1-2; CDR3: ASSLRGGQRNYGYT
D: .; V: TRBV20-1; size: .; J: TRBJ1-2; CDR3: SASLETGYGYT
D: TRBD2; V: TRBV5-1; size: .; J: TRBJ2-7; CDR3: ASSSLGSGTRSYEQY
D: TRBD1; V: TRBV30; size: .; J: TRBJ1-2; CDR3: AWSPLTGDYGYT
D: .; V: TRBV5-8; size: .; J: TRBJ2-5; CDR3: ASSPPGPRRHETQY
D: TRBD2; V: TRBV11-1; size: .; J: TRBJ2-1; CDR3: ASSFAGVTYNEQF
D: .; V: TRBV7-9; size: .; J: TRBJ2-6; CDR3: ASGFSGGPKEANVLT
D: .; V: TRBV30; size: .; J: TRBJ2-4; CDR3: AWSVRPTRAKNIQY
D: .; V: TRBV30; size: .; J: TRBJ2-1; CDR3: AWSVRDNEQF
D: .; V: TRBV18; size: .; J: TRBJ2-2; CDR3: ASSPMVASAGGTGELF
D: .; V: TRBV30; size: .; J: TRBJ1-5; CDR3: AWSVGNQPQH
D: .; V: TRBV4-1; size: .; J: TRBJ1-2; CDR3: ASSQPRRGVHYGYT
D: .; V: TRBV2; size: .; J: TRBJ2-5; CDR3: ASIKRDGGTQY
D: TRBD2; V: TRBV29-1; size: .; J: TRBJ2-5; CDR3: SVAGGGGQETQY
D: TRBD1; V: TRBV28; size: .; J: TRBJ1-2; CDR3: ASSLYRGGYT
D: .; V: TRBV29-1; size: .; J: TRBJ1-4; CDR3: SAGDLGSGEKLF
D: TRBD2; V: TRBV30; size: .; J: TRBJ2-5; CDR3: AWSVGGSVETQY